The rows below give T cell receptor beta chains drawn from one sample of a study of vaccination and CD4 T cells after COVID-19. For these TCRs, the target antigens are not known. TCRdb itself ran the PCR reads through MiXCR, one entry per CDR3 protein. The sample holds approximately 6,200 distinct CDR3 sequences, around 25% seen once. Material for sequencing was CD4+ T cells from blood, cultured in vitro. Source of these receptors: a human donor in good health. The CDR3 runs from the conserved cysteine through the conserved F or W. D genes are given only for firm matches. Rows give clone size only sometimes, using once, few, many, or a class for an expanded clone.

size,J,V,length,D,DNA,CDR3
few,TRBJ2-7,TRBV6-1,13,.,TGTGCCAGCATGAGACAGCAATCCTACGAGCAGTACTTC,CASMRQQSYEQYF
.,TRBJ2-5,TRBV9,15,.,TGTGCCAGCAGCGTCGAGGGGAGACAGCAAGAGACCCAGTACTTC,CASSVEGRQQETQYF
few,TRBJ1-3,TRBV7-7,15,TRBD1,TGTGCTAGCAGCTCCGGGACAGGGCCTGGAAACACCATATATTTT,CASSSGTGPGNTIYF
.,TRBJ2-3,TRBV19,13,.,TGTGCCAGTAGCTTCGCTAAGAGGGATACGCAGTATTTT,CASSFAKRDTQYF
once,TRBJ1-1,TRBV12-3/TRBV12-4,13,.,TGTGCCAGCAGCCTACGTCAGAACACTGAAGCTTTCTTT,CASSLRQNTEAFF
.,TRBJ2-7,TRBV5-4,14,.,TGTGCCAGCAGCTTGGGGGGAAGCTCCTACGAGCAGTACTTC,CASSLGGSSYEQYF
medium-sized,TRBJ1-2,TRBV7-3,14,TRBD1,TGTGCCAGCAGCCCGGACAGGGGGCGCTATGGCTACACCTTC,CASSPDRGRYGYTF
.,TRBJ1-1,TRBV7-9,11,.,TGTGCCAGCAGCCAACGAACTGAAGCTTTCTTT,CASSQRTEAFF
few,TRBJ2-4,TRBV10-1,12,.,TGCGCCAGCAGTGACAGGGCAGACATTCAGTACTTC,CASSDRADIQYF
.,TRBJ2-3,TRBV10-1,15,.,TGCGCCAGCAGTGAGAACCAGGGGCGGACAGATACGCAGTATTTT,CASSENQGRTDTQYF